This T cell receptor beta chain was identified during a study of shared clonotypes between healthy human individuals. Whole-study results and caveats: Non-shared clonotypes were found to have lower generation probabilities than the clonotypes that were shared by all four of the sorted-subset donors.

A note on this clone: The antigen is not known.

This CDR3 contains 15 residues. Trimming took 3 bases from V and 8 from J, leaving 16 bases between them. Germline V lookup: CDR1 SGHAT, CDR2 FQNNGV. Using immunoSEQ multiplex PCR, the repertoire was profiled, and TCRdb retains in-frame clones only, with some absent. The sample comprises around 1.9 million clones, 93% of which are singletons, and 1.5% to 2% rests with the top ten. Positive CCR7 selection of CD45RO-negative cells yielded the naive CD8 cells, and terminally differentiated effector memory CD45RA+ cells were excluded. Recent acute infections and vaccinations were absent in the healthy HIV-negative adult donors.

The receptor was derived from a young man in good health. Some clones in this sample may be carry-over from other donors' samples. The sequenced material came from naive CD8+ T cells from PBMCs. The chain links TRBV11-2 to TRBJ1-4, with D tentatively TRBD1 (6 bases). CDR3 nucleotides: TGTGCCAGCAGCTTGACACGGGGGGCGTTCGAAAAACTGTTTTTT. Its protein product is CASSLTRGAFEKLFF.